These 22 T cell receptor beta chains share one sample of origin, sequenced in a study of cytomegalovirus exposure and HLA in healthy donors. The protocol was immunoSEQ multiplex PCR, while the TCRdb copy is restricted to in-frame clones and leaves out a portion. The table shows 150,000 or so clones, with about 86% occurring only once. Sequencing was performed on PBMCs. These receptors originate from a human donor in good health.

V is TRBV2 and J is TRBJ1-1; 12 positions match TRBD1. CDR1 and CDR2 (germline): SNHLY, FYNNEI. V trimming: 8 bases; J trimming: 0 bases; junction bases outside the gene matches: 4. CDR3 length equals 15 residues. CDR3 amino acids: CASGDRGRVNTEAFF. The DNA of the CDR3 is TGTGCCAGCGGGGACAGGGGGCGAGTGAACACTGAAGCTTTCTTT. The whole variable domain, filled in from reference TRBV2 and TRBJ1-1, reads EPEVTQTPSHQVTQMGQEVILRCVPISNHLYFYWYRQILGQKVEFLVSFYNNEISEKSEIFDDQFSVERPDGSNFTLKIRSTKLEDSAMYFCASGDRGRVNTEAFFGQGTRLTVV.

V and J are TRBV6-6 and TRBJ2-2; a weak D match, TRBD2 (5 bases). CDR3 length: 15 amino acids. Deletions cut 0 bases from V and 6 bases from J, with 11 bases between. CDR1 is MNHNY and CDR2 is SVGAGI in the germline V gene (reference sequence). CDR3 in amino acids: CASSYSWQEAGELFF. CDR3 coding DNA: TGTGCCAGCAGTTACTCTTGGCAGGAGGCCGGGGAGCTGTTTTTT.

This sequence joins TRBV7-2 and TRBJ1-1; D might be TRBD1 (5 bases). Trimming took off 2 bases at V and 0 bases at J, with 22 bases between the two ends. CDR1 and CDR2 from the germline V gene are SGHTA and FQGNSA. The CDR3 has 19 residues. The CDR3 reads CASSLIPPRRGFVNTEAFF. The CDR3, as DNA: TGTGCCAGCAGCTTAATTCCGCCTCGGAGGGGATTCGTGAACACTGAAGCTTTCTTT.

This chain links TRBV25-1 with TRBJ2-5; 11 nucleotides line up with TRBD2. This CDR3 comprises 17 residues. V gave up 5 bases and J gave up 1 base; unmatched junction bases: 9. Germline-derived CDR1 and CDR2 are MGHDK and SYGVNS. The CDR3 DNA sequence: TGTGCCAGCAGTTTGCTAGCGGGGGGCGGTAGCCAAGAGACCCAGTACTTC. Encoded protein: CASSLLAGGGSQETQYF.

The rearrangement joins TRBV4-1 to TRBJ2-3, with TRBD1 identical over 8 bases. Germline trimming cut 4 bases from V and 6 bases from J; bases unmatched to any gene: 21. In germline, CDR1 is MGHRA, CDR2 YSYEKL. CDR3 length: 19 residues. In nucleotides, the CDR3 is TGCGCCAGCAGCCCGAGTCGATTCCGACAGGGGCGTGCAGGGGATACGCAGTATTTT. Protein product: CASSPSRFRQGRAGDTQYF.

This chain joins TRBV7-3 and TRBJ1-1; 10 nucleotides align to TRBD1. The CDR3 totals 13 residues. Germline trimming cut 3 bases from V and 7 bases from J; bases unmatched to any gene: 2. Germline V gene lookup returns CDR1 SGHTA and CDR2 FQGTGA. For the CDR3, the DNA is TGTGCCAGCAGCTTCGACAGGGGGCGTGAAGCTTTCTTT. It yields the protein CASSFDRGREAFF.

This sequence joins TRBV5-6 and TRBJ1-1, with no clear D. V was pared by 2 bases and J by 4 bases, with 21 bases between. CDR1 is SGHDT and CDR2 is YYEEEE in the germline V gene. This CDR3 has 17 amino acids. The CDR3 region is CASSLFIGLQRVTEAFF. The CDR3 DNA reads TGTGCCAGCAGCTTATTTATTGGGCTTCAGCGGGTCACTGAAGCTTTCTTT.

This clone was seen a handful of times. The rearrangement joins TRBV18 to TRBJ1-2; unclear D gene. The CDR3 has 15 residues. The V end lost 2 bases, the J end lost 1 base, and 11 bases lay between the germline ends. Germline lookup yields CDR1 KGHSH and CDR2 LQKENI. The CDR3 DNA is TGTGCCAGCTCACCAGCACTTGAGAGTAACTATGGCTACACCTTC. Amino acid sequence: CASSPALESNYGYTF.

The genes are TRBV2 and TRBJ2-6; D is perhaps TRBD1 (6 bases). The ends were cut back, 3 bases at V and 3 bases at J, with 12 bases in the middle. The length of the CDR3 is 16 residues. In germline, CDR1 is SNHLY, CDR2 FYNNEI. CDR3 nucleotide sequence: TGTGCCAGCAGTGATTTTGGGGGCCTTGGGGCCAACGTCCTGACTTTC. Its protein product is CASSDFGGLGANVLTF.

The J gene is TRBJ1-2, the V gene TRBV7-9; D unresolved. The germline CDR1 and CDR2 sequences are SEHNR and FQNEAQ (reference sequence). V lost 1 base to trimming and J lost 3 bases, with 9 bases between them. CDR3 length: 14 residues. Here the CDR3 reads CASSLVAGDYGYTF. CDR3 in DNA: TGTGCCAGCAGCTTAGTGGCAGGCGACTATGGCTACACCTTC.

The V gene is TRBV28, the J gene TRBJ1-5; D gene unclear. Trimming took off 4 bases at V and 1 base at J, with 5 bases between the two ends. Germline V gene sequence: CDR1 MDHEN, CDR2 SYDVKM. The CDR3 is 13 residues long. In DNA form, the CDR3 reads TGTGCCAGCAGTTCCGAGAGCAATCAGCCCCAGCATTTT. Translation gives CASSSESNQPQHF.

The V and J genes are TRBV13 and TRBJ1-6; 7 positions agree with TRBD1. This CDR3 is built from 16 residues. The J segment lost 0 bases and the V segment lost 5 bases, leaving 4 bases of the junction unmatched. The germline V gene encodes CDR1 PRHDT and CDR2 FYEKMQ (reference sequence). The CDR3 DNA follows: TGTGCCAGCAGCCCCCGGGACAGCTCCTATAATTCACCCCTCCACTTT. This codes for CASSPRDSSYNSPLHF.

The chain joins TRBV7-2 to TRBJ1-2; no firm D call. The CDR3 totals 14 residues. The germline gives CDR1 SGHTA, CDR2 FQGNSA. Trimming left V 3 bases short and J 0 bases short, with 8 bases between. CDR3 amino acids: CASSLKGANYGYTF. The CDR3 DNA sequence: TGTGCCAGCAGCTTGAAGGGAGCTAACTATGGCTACACCTTC. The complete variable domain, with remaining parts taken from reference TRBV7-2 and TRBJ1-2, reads GAGVSQSPSNKVTEKGKDVELRCDPISGHTALYWYRQSLGQGLEFLIYFQGNSAPDKSGLPSDRFSAERTGGSVSTLTIQRTQQEDSAVYLCASSLKGANYGYTFGSGTRLTVV.

The CDR3 loop reads CAISEGTGDGYTF. The CDR3, as DNA: TGTGCCATCAGTGAGGGGACAGGGGATGGCTACACCTTC. The genes are TRBV10-3 and TRBJ1-2, with TRBD1 identical over 10 bases. Germline V gene lookup returns CDR1 ENHRY and CDR2 SYGVKD. The CDR3 spans 13 residues. V was clipped by 2 bases and J by 6 bases; unmatched bases: 0.

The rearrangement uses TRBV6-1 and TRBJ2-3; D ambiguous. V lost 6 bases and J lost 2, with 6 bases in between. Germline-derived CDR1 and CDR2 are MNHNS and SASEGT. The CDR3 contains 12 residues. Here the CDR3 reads CASSENTDTQYF. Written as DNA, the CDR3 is TGTGCCAGCAGCGAGAACACAGATACGCAGTATTTT.

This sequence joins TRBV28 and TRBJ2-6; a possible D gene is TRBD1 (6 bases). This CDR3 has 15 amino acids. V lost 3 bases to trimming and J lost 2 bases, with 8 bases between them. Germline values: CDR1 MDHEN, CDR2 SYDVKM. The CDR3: CASSFRTAGANVLTF. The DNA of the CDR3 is TGTGCCAGCAGTTTCCGGACAGCTGGGGCCAACGTCCTGACTTTC.

As DNA, the CDR3 is TGTGCCAGCAGACCGACAGGGAGGAACACTGAAGCTTTCTTT. It is translated as CASRPTGRNTEAFF. This chain connects TRBV6-5 to TRBJ1-1; 7 positions agree with TRBD1. With 6 bases clipped from V and 1 base from J, the junction kept 5 bases outside the gene matches. Germline V CDR1 and CDR2: MNHEY, SVGAGI. The CDR3 spans 14 residues.

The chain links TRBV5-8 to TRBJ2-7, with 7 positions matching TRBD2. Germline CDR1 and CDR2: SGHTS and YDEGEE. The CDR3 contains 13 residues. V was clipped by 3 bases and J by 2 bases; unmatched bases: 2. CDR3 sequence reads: CASSWGLTYEQYF. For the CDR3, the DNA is TGTGCCAGCAGCTGGGGACTAACCTACGAGCAGTACTTC.

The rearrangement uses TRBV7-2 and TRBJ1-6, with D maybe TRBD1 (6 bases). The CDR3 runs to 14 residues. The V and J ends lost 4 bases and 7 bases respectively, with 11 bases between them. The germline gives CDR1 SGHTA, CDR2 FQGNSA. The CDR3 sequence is CASSSDRTNSPLHF. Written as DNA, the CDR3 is TGTGCCAGCAGCTCCGACAGGACCAATTCACCCCTCCACTTT.

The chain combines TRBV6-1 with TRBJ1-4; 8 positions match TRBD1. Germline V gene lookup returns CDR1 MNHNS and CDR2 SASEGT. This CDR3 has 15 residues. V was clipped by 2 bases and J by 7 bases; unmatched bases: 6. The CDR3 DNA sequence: TGTGCCAGCAGTGAAAATTTAGGACAGGGTGAAAAACTGTTTTTT. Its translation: CASSENLGQGEKLFF.

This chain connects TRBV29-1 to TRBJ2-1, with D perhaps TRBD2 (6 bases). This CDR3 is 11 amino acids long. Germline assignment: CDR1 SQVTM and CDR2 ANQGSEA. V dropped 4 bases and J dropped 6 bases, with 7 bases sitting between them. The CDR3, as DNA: TGCAGCGTTGGGCGGGGCAATGAGCAGTTCTTC. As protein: CSVGRGNEQFF.

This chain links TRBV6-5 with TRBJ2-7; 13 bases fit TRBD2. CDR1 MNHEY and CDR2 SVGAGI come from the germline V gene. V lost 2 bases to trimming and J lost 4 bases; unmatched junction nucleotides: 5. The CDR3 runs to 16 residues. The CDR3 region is CASSYRGLAGPYEQYF. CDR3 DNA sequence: TGTGCCAGCAGTTACCGGGGACTAGCGGGACCTTACGAGCAGTACTTC.